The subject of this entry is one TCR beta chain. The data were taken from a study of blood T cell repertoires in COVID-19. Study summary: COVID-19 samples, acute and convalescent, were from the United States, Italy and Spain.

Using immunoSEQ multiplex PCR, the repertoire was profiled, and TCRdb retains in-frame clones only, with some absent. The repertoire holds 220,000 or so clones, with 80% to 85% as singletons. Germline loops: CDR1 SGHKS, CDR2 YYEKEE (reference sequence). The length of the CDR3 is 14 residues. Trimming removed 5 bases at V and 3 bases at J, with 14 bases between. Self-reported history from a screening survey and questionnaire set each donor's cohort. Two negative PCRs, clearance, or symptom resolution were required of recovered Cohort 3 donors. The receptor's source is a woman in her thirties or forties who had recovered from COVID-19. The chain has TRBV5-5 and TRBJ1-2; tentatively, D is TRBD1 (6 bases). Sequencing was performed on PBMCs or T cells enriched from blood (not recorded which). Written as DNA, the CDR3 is TGTGCCAGCAGACCAGGACAGATGTACTATGGCTACACCTTC. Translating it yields CASRPGQMYYGYTF. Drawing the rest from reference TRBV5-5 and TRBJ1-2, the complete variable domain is DAGVTQSPTHLIKTRGQQVTLRCSPISGHKSVSWYQQVLGQGPQFIFQYYEKEERGRGNFPDRFSARQFPNYSSELNVNALLLGDSALYLCASRPGQMYYGYTFGSGTRLTVV.